One sample yielded the 2 T cell receptor beta chains listed below, sequenced in a study of regulatory T cells in long-lasting Graves disease. Regarding time point: newly diagnosed GD, antithyroid drugs for less than 3 months. The TCR library was made from RNA that had been extracted from PBMCs in TRIzol. Researchers made TCR beta libraries by using iRepertoire HTBI primers and running Arm-PCR on CDR3 regions. TCRdb re-called the multiplex PCR reads through MiXCR, storing one row per CDR3 protein. The sample yields around 320,000 distinct CDR3 sequences, about a sixth seen once. These data were also reused for a study on T cells in Graves' hyperthyroidism and ophthalmopathy.

The sequences come from peripheral blood mononuclear cells (PBMCs), collected at new diagnosis, from a patient treated with antithyroid drugs. These receptor sequences come from a man in his forties with Graves disease.

The V gene is TRBV4-2, the J gene TRBJ2-2; D not certain. V lost 0 bases and J 3 bases, leaving 11 bases between the germline ends. CDR3 length: 16 amino acids. Germline V lookup: CDR1 LGHNA, CDR2 YNFKEQ. The CDR3 DNA follows: TGTGCCAGCAGCCAAGATATTGCTAGTTACACCGGGGAGCTGTTTTTT. The encoded protein is CASSQDIASYTGELFF.

This clonotype turned up a few times. The chain recombines TRBV7-2 with TRBJ2-3, with TRBD2 matching 9 bases. The CDR3 length is 15 residues. V dropped 5 bases and J dropped 4; count of bases not matched to a gene: 7. From germline, CDR1 is SGHTA and CDR2 FQGNSA. CDR3: CASSGRGGAADTQYF. CDR3 DNA: TGTGCCAGCAGCGGCCGCGGGGGGGCTGCAGATACGCAGTATTTT.